A single sample gave rise to the 12 T cell receptor beta chains below, sequenced in a study of shared clonotypes between healthy human individuals. Method: immunoSEQ multiplex PCR; TCRdb's copy keeps in-frame clones and lacks some. The table has roughly 600,000 clones, 95% to 98% seen once. Only CD45RO-negative cells positively selected for CCR7 counted as naive CD8 cells, so terminally differentiated effector memory CD45RA+ cells were excluded. Sequenced material: naive CD8+ T cells sorted from blood. These TCRs come from a man aged 25 to 40 in good health.

This rearrangement joins TRBV4-1 to TRBJ2-7; TRBD2 agrees at 8 bases. The CDR3 is made up of 14 amino acids. J gave up 3 bases and V 1 base, and 2 bases lay outside the gene matches. CDR1 is MGHRA, CDR2 YSYEKL, per germline. CDR3 in DNA: TGCGCCAGCAGCCAAGCCCTAGCGGGCTACGAGCAGTACTTC. It yields the protein CASSQALAGYEQYF.

The CDR3 region is CASSSRAVASYEQYF. CDR3 sequence (DNA): TGTGCCAGCAGTTCAAGAGCTGTCGCCTCCTACGAGCAGTACTTC. The V gene is TRBV27, the J gene TRBJ2-7; D is unclear. Germline V gene data show CDR1 as MNHEY and CDR2 as SMNVEV (reference sequence). The V end lost 4 bases, the J end lost 0 bases, and 13 bases lay between the germline ends. The CDR3 runs 15 residues.

This sequence joins TRBV7-8 and TRBJ2-7; perhaps TRBD1 as D (5 bases). The ends were cut back, 3 bases at V and 5 bases at J, with 14 bases in the middle. The CDR3 covers 14 residues. Germline V lookup: CDR1 SGHVS, CDR2 FQNEAQ. CDR3 sequence (DNA): TGTGCCAGCAGCTTGCGTCAGGGTATCAACGAGCAGTACTTC. This translates into CASSLRQGINEQYF.

The chain is built from TRBV5-1 and TRBJ2-7, with D uncertain. CDR1 and CDR2 from the germline V gene are SGHRS and YFSETQ. The CDR3 length is 14 residues. Trimming stripped 1 base from V and 3 bases from J, with 11 bases between. The CDR3 sequence: CASSLRIGNYEQYF. The DNA for the CDR3 is TGCGCCAGCAGCTTGAGGATAGGGAACTACGAGCAGTACTTC.

The chain combines TRBV7-9 with TRBJ2-7, with a weak D call TRBD1 (5 bases). The germline V and J ends were trimmed by 0 bases and 4 bases, with 13 bases remaining between them. The CDR3 has 15 amino acids. Germline loops: CDR1 SEHNR, CDR2 FQNEAQ (reference sequence). The CDR3 is CASSLAQGLGYEQYF. CDR3 coding DNA: TGTGCCAGCAGCTTAGCCCAGGGTTTAGGTTACGAGCAGTACTTC.

The V call is TRBV27, the J call TRBJ2-1; 7 nucleotides line up with TRBD1. Per germline, CDR1 MNHEY and CDR2 SMNVEV (reference sequence). This CDR3 has 17 amino acids. The junction had 18 bases not matched to a gene; V was cut back by 7 bases and J by 6 bases. This CDR3 is CASTPLRIGTDANEQFF. CDR3 DNA sequence: TGTGCCAGCACCCCGCTCCGTATTGGGACAGACGCCAATGAGCAGTTCTTC.

The chain employs TRBV9 and TRBJ2-1, with 14 bases fitting TRBD2. Trimming at V came to 3 bases and at J to 5 bases, leaving 13 bases not matched to a gene. In germline, CDR1 is SGDLS, CDR2 YYNGEE. This CDR3 is 19 amino acids long. CDR3 amino acids: CASSAFRTSGRSPDNEQFF. The DNA for the CDR3 is TGTGCCAGCAGCGCCTTCCGGACTAGCGGGAGGTCCCCGGACAATGAGCAGTTCTTC.

This chain uses TRBV5-1 with TRBJ2-7, with 8 bases fitting TRBD1. The CDR3 extends over 14 amino acids. Germline CDR1 is SGHRS and CDR2 is YFSETQ. The V gene end was trimmed by 4 bases and the J gene end by 1 base; junction bases not matched to a gene: 4. CDR3: CASSPQGASYEQYF. The CDR3 DNA reads as TGCGCCAGCAGCCCCCAGGGGGCTTCCTACGAGCAGTACTTC.

This clone occurred once. The chain employs TRBV4-1 and TRBJ2-1; no reliable D call. Trimming pared 5 bases from V and 2 bases from J, leaving 16 bases between. The CDR3 contains 16 residues. The germline V gene encodes CDR1 MGHRA and CDR2 YSYEKL. The CDR3 region has the DNA TGCGCCAGCAGCTCCAACCTAGACCGACCCTACAATGAGCAGTTCTTC. The encoded protein is CASSSNLDRPYNEQFF.

The chain uses TRBV10-3 and TRBJ2-7, with a possible D match to TRBD1 (5 bases). This CDR3 comprises 14 residues. In germline, CDR1 is ENHRY, CDR2 SYGVKD. V was cut by 0 bases and J by 7 bases, with 13 bases left in between. CDR3 DNA sequence: TGTGCCATCAGTGAGTCAGGGGTCAATGGGGAGCAGTACTTC. Amino acid sequence: CAISESGVNGEQYF.

This sequence joins TRBV5-4 and TRBJ2-5, with TRBD1 identical over 8 bases. This CDR3 contains 16 residues. V lost 4 bases to trimming and J lost 2 bases; unmatched junction nucleotides: 10. Germline assignment: CDR1 SGHNT and CDR2 YYREEE (reference sequence). Here the CDR3 DNA reads TGTGCCAGCAGCCCGACAGGGGACGGATTACAAGAGACCCAGTACTTC. It specifies CASSPTGDGLQETQYF.

The CDR3 reads CASSLQDRLSYEQYF. In DNA form, the CDR3 reads TGTGCCAGCAGCTTACAGGACAGGCTATCCTACGAGCAGTACTTC. The chain joins TRBV7-9 to TRBJ2-7; TRBD1 matches at 7 bases. The CDR3 consists of 15 residues. V shed 2 bases, J shed 1 base, and the junction held 5 bases outside the gene matches. Germline CDR1 and CDR2: SEHNR and FQNEAQ (reference sequence).